One and the same sample provided the 22 T cell receptor beta chains below, sequenced in a study of blood T cells in healthy people across ages. Then a second PCR, running about 6 to 12 cycles, was carried out with a sample-barcoded 5' primer and a J-beta primer mix. TCRdb re-analysed the 5' RACE reads in MiXCR, keeping a single row per CDR3 protein. Among some 1.7 million distinct CDR3 sequences listed, about 30% were seen once. The sample comprised blood. These TCRs come from a woman in her twenties or thirties in good health.

This clonotype has just a few counts. The rearrangement uses TRBV19 and TRBJ2-7; 8 bases are shared with TRBD1. The V gene end was trimmed by 3 bases and the J gene end by 3 bases; junction bases not matched to a gene: 1. In germline, CDR1 is LNHDA, CDR2 SQIVND (reference sequence). This CDR3 region has 13 residues. The CDR3 sequence is CASSITGGYEQYF. The CDR3 bases are TGTGCCAGTAGTATTACAGGGGGCTACGAGCAGTACTTC.

The chain uses TRBV7-9 and TRBJ2-1; 12 bases line up with TRBD2. From germline, CDR1 is SEHNR and CDR2 FQNEAQ (reference sequence). Losses at the gene ends were 5 bases for V and 6 bases for J; bases not matched to a gene: 8. CDR3 length equals 16 residues. The CDR3, as DNA: TGTGCCAGCAGCGATTACTCTAGCGGGAGGGCCAATGAGCAGTTCTTC. Protein sequence: CASSDYSSGRANEQFF.

The chain employs TRBV12-3 or TRBV12-4 and TRBJ2-7; the D gene is possibly TRBD1 (5 bases). The CDR3 covers 14 residues. The ends were cut back, 6 bases at V and 2 bases at J, with 14 bases in the middle. The CDR3 DNA follows: TGTGCCAGCAGGACTGACAGAACCCCCTACGAGCAGTACTTC. Protein product: CASRTDRTPYEQYF.

The V gene is TRBV11-2, the J gene TRBJ2-1; the match to TRBD2 covers 7 bases. CDR3 size: 15 residues. Germline CDR1 reads SGHAT; CDR2 reads FQNNGV. The ends lost 5 bases at V and 9 bases at J; junction bases unmatched: 13. DNA of the CDR3: TGTGCCAGCAGCGTCCAGCTAGATGGCGGGAGTGAGCAGTTCTTC. Translated: CASSVQLDGGSEQFF.

The chain carries TRBV7-2 and TRBJ2-7; D remains unclear. CDR1 SGHTA and CDR2 FQGNSA come from the germline V gene. V was trimmed by 2 bases and J by 5 bases, leaving 13 bases between them. The CDR3 length is 14 residues. CDR3 nucleotide sequence: TGTGCCAGCAGCTTACGTCCCCCGTGGGACGAGCAGTACTTC. Protein: CASSLRPPWDEQYF.

This clonotype was seen more than once but under ten times. The V gene is TRBV3-1, the J gene TRBJ2-5, with 8 bases aligning to TRBD2. Per the germline V gene, CDR1 is LGHDT and CDR2 is YNNKEL (reference sequence). Germline trimming cut 4 bases from V and 11 bases from J; bases unmatched to any gene: 12. CDR3 length: 14 amino acids. DNA for the CDR3: TGTGCCAGCAGCCGCGGCCTAGCGGGTATGGCGCAGTACTTC. Protein sequence: CASSRGLAGMAQYF.

This sequence joins TRBV7-2 and TRBJ2-7; TRBD2 matches 12 bases. Losses at the gene ends were 5 bases for V and 7 bases for J; bases not matched to a gene: 9. Germline V gene lookup returns CDR1 SGHTA and CDR2 FQGNSA. The CDR3 totals 15 residues. The CDR3 coding sequence is TGTGCCAGCAGCCTGTCCCGTGGACTAGCGGGGGAGCAGTACTTC. Translating gives CASSLSRGLAGEQYF.

V and J are TRBV20-1 and TRBJ1-1, with D unresolved. V was clipped by 2 bases and J by 0 bases, with 13 bases between them. Germline V gene data show CDR1 as DFQATT and CDR2 as SNEGSKA (reference sequence). CDR3 length: 15 amino acids. CDR3 sequence reads: CSARKVFELNTEAFF. CDR3 bases: TGCAGTGCTAGAAAGGTTTTTGAATTGAACACTGAAGCTTTCTTT.

V and J are TRBV4-1 and TRBJ2-4, with 7 positions matching TRBD2. The germline V gene has CDR1 MGHRA and CDR2 YSYEKL. V lost 8 bases to trimming and J lost 8 bases; unmatched junction nucleotides: 6. The CDR3 consists of 12 residues. The CDR3 DNA follows: TGCGCCAGCGCGGGAGCTGAAGACATTCAGTACTTC. It yields the protein CASAGAEDIQYF.

In regard to this clonotype: At one end the junction does not follow the germline gene, possibly because of a read error. The V call is TRBV7-3, the J call TRBJ2-3; perhaps TRBD2 as D (7 bases). CDR1 and CDR2 (germline): SGHTA, FQGTGA. CDR3 length equals 15 residues. DNA for the CDR3: TGTGCCTGCAGCTTAAGGGGGGGGGGCACTGATACGCAGTATTTT. Its protein is CACSLRGGGTDTQYF.

This clonotype appeared a few times. The genes are TRBV5-1 and TRBJ2-2, with unresolved D. The CDR3 is made up of 13 amino acids. Germline loops: CDR1 SGHRS, CDR2 YFSETQ. V was clipped by 4 bases and J by 5 bases, with 9 bases between them. The CDR3 sequence is CASSPGTTGELFF. DNA of the CDR3: TGCGCCAGCAGCCCCGGAACAACCGGGGAGCTGTTTTTT.

The CDR3 nucleotides are TGCGCCAGCAGCCAAGATCTACTTTCTGGGGGGACCCAGTACTTC. It translates to CASSQDLLSGGTQYF. The rearrangement uses TRBV4-1 and TRBJ2-5; D is possibly TRBD1 or TRBD2 (5 bases each). The CDR3 contains 15 residues. V shed 0 bases and J shed 7 bases, with 15 bases lying between them. Germline CDR1 is MGHRA and CDR2 is YSYEKL.

This chain connects TRBV9 to TRBJ2-4, with no clear D. TRBJ2-7 explains the end of the DNA better; the J call may be wrong. This CDR3 is built from 12 residues. Per the germline V gene, CDR1 is SGDLS and CDR2 is YYNGEE. In DNA form, the CDR3 reads TGTGCCAGCAGCGACCTTGGAGACGAGCAGTACTTC. Amino acids: CASSDLGDEQYF.

A few counts support this clonotype. The chain carries TRBV6-5 and TRBJ1-6; D uncertain. CDR3 size: 16 residues. Deletions cut 2 bases from V and 5 bases from J, with 13 bases between. The germline V gene has CDR1 MNHEY and CDR2 SVGAGI. The CDR3 is CASSYGGRNNNSPLHF. The DNA for the CDR3 is TGTGCCAGCAGTTACGGTGGGCGGAATAATAATTCACCCCTCCACTTT.

This clonotype was seen many times. Here the CDR3 reads CATSGRDRVHYNEQFF. Here the CDR3 DNA reads TGTGCCACCAGTGGTCGCGACAGGGTGCATTACAATGAGCAGTTCTTC. The chain carries TRBV24-1 and TRBJ2-1, with 7 nucleotides matching TRBD1. This CDR3 has 16 residues. Germline loops: CDR1 KGHDR, CDR2 SFDVKD. J gave up 4 bases and V 5 bases, and 10 bases lay outside the gene matches.

The CDR3 loop reads CATSGHRVPETQYF. The CDR3 region has the DNA TGTGCCACCAGCGGCCACAGGGTCCCAGAGACCCAGTACTTC. The chain joins TRBV15 to TRBJ2-5, with D possibly being TRBD1 (6 bases). V lost 5 bases to trimming and J lost 4 bases, with 14 bases between them. Germline V CDR1 and CDR2: LNHNV, YYDKDF (reference sequence). The CDR3 is 14 amino acids.

This clonotype was seen a few times. This chain uses TRBV10-2 with TRBJ2-5; D unclear. Trimming shortened V by 3 bases and J by 5 bases, and 10 bases separated the two germline ends. The CDR3 totals 13 residues. Germline V gene sequence: CDR1 WSHSY, CDR2 SAAADI. DNA of the CDR3: TGCGCCAGCAGTGATACCGTGGCCGAGACCCAGTACTTC. Its translation: CASSDTVAETQYF.

The chain has TRBV7-3 and TRBJ2-3, with a weak D call TRBD2 (6 bases). Germline CDR1 SGHTA, CDR2 FQGTGA. Trimming shortened V by 5 bases and J by 0 bases, and 15 bases separated the two germline ends. The CDR3 is 16 residues long. This chain's CDR3 is CASSVGTSTSTDTQYF. The CDR3 nucleotides are TGTGCCAGCAGCGTTGGGACTTCGACTAGCACAGATACGCAGTATTTT.

The chain couples TRBV20-1 to TRBJ2-7; TRBD2 matches at 10 bases. Germline-derived CDR1 and CDR2 are DFQATT and SNEGSKA (reference sequence). V was clipped by 7 bases and J by 4 bases; unmatched bases: 10. The CDR3 length is 14 residues. CDR3 coding DNA: TGCAGTGTCGGTCTAGCGGGAGTTGAATACGAGCAGTACTTC. This codes for CSVGLAGVEYEQYF.

This clonotype occurred a few times. This sequence joins TRBV25-1 and TRBJ1-3; TRBD1 matches 7 bases. Trimming at V came to 4 bases and at J to 0 bases, leaving 9 bases not matched to a gene. The length of the CDR3 is 17 residues. The germline V gene has CDR1 MGHDK and CDR2 SYGVNS. In DNA form, the CDR3 reads TGTGCCAGCAGTGCGCCCGGGACAGAAGACTCTGGAAACACCATATATTTT. This gives the protein CASSAPGTEDSGNTIYF.

V usage is TRBV12-3 or TRBV12-4 and J usage is TRBJ2-5; 14 bases are shared with TRBD2. Germline trimming cut 5 bases from V and 5 bases from J; bases unmatched to any gene: 7. This CDR3 is built from 16 residues. CDR3 sequence (DNA): TGTGCCAGCAGTGGGAGACTAGCGGGGGGGCTTGAGACCCAGTACTTC. It translates to CASSGRLAGGLETQYF.

In its sample, this clonotype was seen a few times. The chain is built from TRBV20-1 and TRBJ2-7; 9 nucleotides line up with TRBD2. Trimming took 4 bases from V and 5 from J; bases not matched to a gene: 6. The CDR3 covers 13 residues. Germline CDR1 is DFQATT and CDR2 is SNEGSKA (reference sequence). This CDR3 reads CSAISGSSDEQYF. The CDR3, as DNA: TGCAGTGCTATTAGCGGGAGCTCGGACGAGCAGTACTTC.